The T cell receptor (beta chain) described here comes from a study of T cell responses to AZD1222 COVID-19 vaccine. Study observations and caveats: Donors in the cohort were predominantly white British and more often female, and clonal diversity was possibly underestimated. Repertoire sampling was restricted to post-peak T cell response timepoints.

Details on this clone: The target antigen is unknown.

Only in-frame clones appear in the TCRdb table, and some are missing; sequencing was by immunoSEQ multiplex PCR. The sample lists under 200,000 clones; approximately 90% were seen once. V was pared by 1 base and J by 0 bases, with 4 bases of the junction left unmatched. Germline-derived CDR1 and CDR2 are SGHVS and FNYEAQ. This CDR3 region has 16 residues. Sequenced here: peripheral blood, sampled on day 0 of AZD1222 vaccination. The source of this sequence is an adult in good health. The chain couples TRBV7-6 to TRBJ2-7; 9 bases map to TRBD2. The DNA for the CDR3 is TGTGCCAGCAGCTTAGGGAGCGGGGGGCGCTCCTACGAGCAGTACTTC. Translation gives CASSLGSGGRSYEQYF. The full variable domain, rest sourced from reference TRBV7-6 and TRBJ2-7, is GAGVSQSPRYKVTKRGQDVALRCDPISGHVSLYWYRQALGQGPEFLTYFNYEAQQDKSGLPNDRFSAERPEGSISTLTIQRTEQRDSAMYRCASSLGSGGRSYEQYFGPGTRLTVT.